This T cell receptor beta chain was retrieved from a study of cytomegalovirus exposure and HLA in healthy donors. The PCR had 60 Vbeta and 13 Jbeta primers. Only in-frame clones appear in the TCRdb table, and some are missing; sequencing was by immunoSEQ multiplex PCR. The sample has fewer than 200,000 clones; about 80% are singletons. Study-wide findings and caveats: Some V segments, TRBV6-2 and TRBV6-3 among them, were indistinguishable and were therefore excluded. Equally common other TCR beta chains were less clonally expanded than HLA-associated ones, a later analysis found. Fewer N-insertions than the roughly 600-donor mean were reportedly shown by an Asian-associated ancestry cluster in a later analysis.

As regards this clone: As yet, its antigen is unknown.

Trimming took 4 bases from V and 5 from J; bases not matched to a gene: 8. The CDR3 totals 15 residues. The V gene's germline CDR1 is MNHEY and CDR2 SMNVEV (reference sequence). Sequencing was performed on PBMCs. The receptor comes from a man younger than 35 in good health and CMV-seropositive. This chain links TRBV27 with TRBJ2-7; 10 positions agree with TRBD1. The CDR3 DNA follows: TGTGCCAGCAGTTGGTCAGGACAGGGGGACAACGAGCAGTACTTC. This translates into CASSWSGQGDNEQYF.